This T cell receptor (beta chain) is drawn from a study of blood T cell repertoires in COVID-19. Profiled with immunoSEQ multiplex PCR; TCRdb holds only in-frame clones, not every one. The sample consists of fewer than 500,000 clones, 80% to 90% of them appearing once. The CDR3 runs to 16 residues. Germline CDR1 and CDR2: LNHDA and SQIVND (reference sequence). J lost 5 bases, V lost 3 bases, and 7 bases had no gene match. Sequenced: peripheral blood. V usage is TRBV19 and J usage is TRBJ1-4, with 9 bases aligning to TRBD1. The source of this sequence is a woman aged 25 to 39 with acute or convalescent COVID-19. CDR3 amino acids: CASSITKGTGNEKLFF. The CDR3 DNA reads TGTGCCAGTAGTATCACCAAGGGGACAGGGAATGAAAAACTGTTTTTT.